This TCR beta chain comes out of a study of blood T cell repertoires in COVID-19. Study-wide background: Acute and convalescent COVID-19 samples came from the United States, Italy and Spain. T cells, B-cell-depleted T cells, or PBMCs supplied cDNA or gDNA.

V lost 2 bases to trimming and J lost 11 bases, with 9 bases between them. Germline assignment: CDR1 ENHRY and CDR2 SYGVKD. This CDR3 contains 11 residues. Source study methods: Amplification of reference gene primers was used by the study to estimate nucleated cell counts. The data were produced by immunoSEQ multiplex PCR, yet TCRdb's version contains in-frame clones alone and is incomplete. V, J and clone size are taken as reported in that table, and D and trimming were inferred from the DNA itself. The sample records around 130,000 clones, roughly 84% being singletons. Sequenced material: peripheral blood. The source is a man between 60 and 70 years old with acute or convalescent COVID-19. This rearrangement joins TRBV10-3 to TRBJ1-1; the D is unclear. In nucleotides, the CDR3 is TGTGCCATCAGTGAGAGTAGATTCGCTTTCTTT. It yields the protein CAISESRFAFF.